The T cell receptor beta chain described here comes from a study of cytomegalovirus exposure and HLA in healthy donors. Study-level background: Per a later analysis, the roughly 690 first-cohort and 120 or so validation repertoires shared one platform. Study observations and caveats: The study recorded around 160 TCR beta chains that were cytomegalovirus-associated.

Trimming shortened V by 3 bases and J by 8 bases, and 9 bases separated the two germline ends. The CDR3 consists of 12 residues. Germline CDR1 SGHDT, CDR2 YYEEEE. Turning to this clone: The antigen is undetermined.

Some clones are missing from TCRdb's copy, which holds only in-frame ones; the method was immunoSEQ multiplex PCR. This sample carries 90,000 to 130,000 clones, roughly 87% of them seen once, and the ten largest clones take 1.5% to 2%. The V call is TRBV5-6, the J call TRBJ2-1; a possible D gene is TRBD1 (6 bases). The TCR was taken from a woman aged 18-29 years in good health and CMV-seronegative. The sample taken for sequencing was PBMCs. CDR3 loop: CASSWGRDEQFF. CDR3 nucleotides: TGTGCCAGCAGCTGGGGGCGGGATGAGCAGTTCTTC.